The 29 T cell receptor beta chains given below trace back to one sample, sequenced in a study of OX40 agonist ivuxolimab in advanced cancers. This table comes from immunoSEQ multiplex PCR, and its TCRdb copy is limited to in-frame clones, with some not included. Of about 41,000 clones in the sample, about 90% were seen once. The material was CD4+ or CD8+ T cells sorted from blood, obtained in a trial of the OX40 agonist ivuxolimab. The receptors derive from an adult with an advanced solid tumor such as melanoma, head and neck, liver or kidney cancer.

This chain joins TRBV10-3 and TRBJ2-3; D not resolved. V lost 3 bases, J lost 2 bases, and 6 bases lay in between. Germline V lookup: CDR1 ENHRY, CDR2 SYGVKD. The CDR3 is made up of 13 amino acids. The CDR3 bases are TGTGCCATCAGTGACGGCCCCACAGATACGCAGTATTTT. Translating it yields CAISDGPTDTQYF.

V is TRBV18 and J is TRBJ1-2, with 7 bases aligning to TRBD1. This CDR3 has 15 residues. Germline V gene sequence: CDR1 KGHSH, CDR2 LQKENI. V was pared by 6 bases and J by 4 bases, with 11 bases of the junction left unmatched. The CDR3 DNA reads TGTGCCAGCTCCCCGGACAGGACCTCCGCCTATGGCTACACCTTC. This codes for CASSPDRTSAYGYTF.

This clone came up once. The V call is TRBV9, the J call TRBJ1-1; D gene ambiguous. The CDR3 is 13 amino acids. The germline V and J ends were trimmed by 0 bases and 5 bases, with 8 bases remaining between them. The germline V gene has CDR1 SGDLS and CDR2 YYNGEE. DNA for the CDR3: TGTGCCAGCAGCGTAGAGGGTTGGACTGAAGCTTTCTTT. It specifies CASSVEGWTEAFF.

The chain joins TRBV7-9 to TRBJ2-7; D possibly corresponds to TRBD2 (5 bases). Trimming took 2 bases from V and 0 from J, leaving 11 bases between them. The CDR3 contains 15 residues. The germline gives CDR1 SEHNR, CDR2 FQNEAQ (reference sequence). The CDR3 coding sequence is TGTGCCAGCAGCTTAATGCGGGCAAGCTCCTACGAGCAGTACTTC. Translation gives CASSLMRASSYEQYF. Together with reference TRBV7-9 and TRBJ2-7, the CDR3 gives the full variable domain: DTGVSQNPRHKITKRGQNVTFRCDPISEHNRLYWYRQTLGQGPEFLTYFQNEAQLEKSRLLSDRFSAERPKGSFSTLEIQRTEQGDSAMYLCASSLMRASSYEQYFGPGTRLTVT.

J is TRBJ2-2 and V is TRBV4-2, with 7 positions matching TRBD2. J was trimmed by 3 bases and V by 6 bases; bases with no gene match: 10. Germline V gives CDR1 LGHNA, CDR2 YNFKEQ. This CDR3 has 16 residues. CDR3 in DNA: TGTGCCAGCAGTGGAGGGACTATCTTCCACACCGGGGAGCTGTTTTTT. This codes for CASSGGTIFHTGELFF.

The chain recombines TRBV4-1 with TRBJ2-7, with D perhaps matching TRBD2 (6 bases). The V gene's germline CDR1 is MGHRA and CDR2 YSYEKL. The germline V and J ends were trimmed by 6 bases and 5 bases, with 14 bases remaining between them. The CDR3 loop spans 13 amino acids. CDR3 DNA sequence: TGCGCCAGCAGTCCTTTAGGAGGGGACGAGCAGTACTTC. Protein: CASSPLGGDEQYF.

This sequence joins TRBV11-3 and TRBJ1-1, with a possible D match to TRBD1 (5 bases). V gave up 10 bases and J gave up 3 bases, with 15 bases separating them. The CDR3 totals 13 residues. Germline CDR1 is SGHNT and CDR2 is YENEEA. The CDR3 DNA reads as TGTGCCATACGGGGGGGTTTGGACACTGAAGCTTTCTTT. It encodes CAIRGGLDTEAFF.

This chain links TRBV7-2 with TRBJ1-2, with 7 positions matching TRBD1. The CDR3 is 14 residues long. The germline CDR1 and CDR2 sequences are SGHTA and FQGNSA. The J segment lost 0 bases and the V segment lost 6 bases, leaving 4 bases of the junction unmatched. CDR3 DNA: TGTGCCAGCAGTACGGGGACAGCTAACTATGGCTACACCTTC. This gives the protein CASSTGTANYGYTF. The whole variable domain, remainder taken from reference TRBV7-2 and TRBJ1-2, is GAGVSQSPSNKVTEKGKDVELRCDPISGHTALYWYRQSLGQGLEFLIYFQGNSAPDKSGLPSDRFSAERTGGSVSTLTIQRTQQEDSAVYLCASSTGTANYGYTFGSGTRLTVV.

The J gene is TRBJ2-6, the V gene TRBV30, with D tentatively TRBD2 (6 bases). The CDR3 runs 16 residues. Germline V gives CDR1 GTSNPN, CDR2 SVGIG (reference sequence). The V end lost 4 bases, the J end lost 4 bases, and 17 bases lay between the germline ends. Here the CDR3 reads CAWNRIGAGGANVLTF. The CDR3 DNA follows: TGTGCCTGGAACAGAATTGGGGCGGGAGGGGCCAACGTCCTGACTTTC.

The CDR3 DNA reads as TGTGCCAGCAGTTACTCGATGAGGGGGGTTGACTATGGCTACACCTTC. This gives the protein CASSYSMRGVDYGYTF. The chain uses TRBV6-6 and TRBJ1-2; tentative D call: TRBD1 (6 bases). The CDR3 loop spans 16 amino acids. V shed 0 bases and J shed 3 bases, with 14 bases lying between them. Germline assignment: CDR1 MNHNY and CDR2 SVGAGI (reference sequence).

The rearrangement joins TRBV19 to TRBJ2-3; TRBD2 agrees at 7 bases. With 7 bases clipped from V and 2 bases from J, the junction kept 3 bases outside the gene matches. The V gene's germline CDR1 is LNHDA and CDR2 SQIVND (reference sequence). The CDR3 is made up of 13 amino acids. CDR3 in amino acids: CASKLAATDTQYF. The CDR3 nucleotides read TGTGCCAGTAAGCTAGCGGCCACAGATACGCAGTATTTT.

This chain joins TRBV5-6 and TRBJ2-5; D perhaps matches TRBD2 (6 bases). The CDR3 consists of 13 residues. Trimming stripped 1 base from V and 7 bases from J, with 11 bases between. In germline, CDR1 is SGHDT, CDR2 YYEEEE. Here the CDR3 DNA reads TGTGCCAGCAGCTTGAAAGCGGGCGGGACCCAGTACTTC. Protein: CASSLKAGGTQYF.

This chain uses TRBV2 with TRBJ2-1, with TRBD2 matching 8 bases. V lost 7 bases, J lost 5 bases, and 7 bases stayed unmatched. The CDR3 has 14 amino acids. CDR1 and CDR2 from the germline V gene are SNHLY and FYNNEI. The CDR3 protein is CASTLSGGNNEQFF. CDR3 bases: TGTGCCAGCACTCTATCGGGGGGGAACAATGAGCAGTTCTTC.

In this sample, this clone turned up a few times. The CDR3 loop reads CASSQDAGYGYTF. In nucleotides, the CDR3 is TGTGCCAGCAGCCAAGACGCAGGATATGGCTACACCTTC. The chain joins TRBV14 to TRBJ1-2, with D unresolved. V gave up 0 bases and J gave up 5 bases, with 7 bases separating them. This CDR3 has 13 amino acids. Germline CDR1 and CDR2: SGHDN and FVKESK.

The rearrangement links TRBV28 to TRBJ2-2; D tentatively fits TRBD1 or TRBD2 (5 bases each). V was pared by 6 bases and J by 2 bases, with 13 bases between. Per germline, CDR1 MDHEN and CDR2 SYDVKM. This CDR3 spans 15 amino acids. The DNA for the CDR3 is TGTGCCAGCAGCCGTTCCGGGGCCAACACCGGGGAGCTGTTTTTT. Its translation is CASSRSGANTGELFF.

The V and J genes are TRBV6-1 and TRBJ2-2, with a tentative D call TRBD2 (5 bases). The CDR3 length is 13 residues. V was shortened by 5 bases and J by 2 bases, with 6 bases between the two germline ends. The V gene's germline CDR1 is MNHNS and CDR2 SASEGT. CDR3 coding DNA: TGTGCCAGCAGTCTAGCCAACACCGGGGAGCTGTTTTTT. It yields the protein CASSLANTGELFF.

The rearrangement joins TRBV19 to TRBJ1-6; D is possibly TRBD1 (5 bases). The CDR3 runs to 12 residues. Germline CDR1 LNHDA, CDR2 SQIVND (reference sequence). V lost 3 bases and J 14 bases, leaving 11 bases between the germline ends. CDR3 in DNA: TGTGCCAGTAGTATTGACCGGGGGGCCCTCCACTTT. Translated, it gives CASSIDRGALHF.

The J gene is TRBJ2-3, the V gene TRBV6-5; D remains unclear. Deletions cut 0 bases from V and 4 bases from J, with 5 bases between. CDR1 and CDR2 from the germline V gene are MNHEY and SVGAGI. The CDR3 extends over 13 amino acids. Here the CDR3 reads CASSYSDADTQYF. CDR3 DNA: TGTGCCAGCAGTTACTCGGACGCAGATACGCAGTATTTT.

The chain couples TRBV2 to TRBJ2-5; 8 nucleotides align to TRBD1. The CDR3 covers 14 residues. CDR1 SNHLY and CDR2 FYNNEI come from the germline V gene. With 6 bases clipped from V and 5 bases from J, the junction kept 8 bases outside the gene matches. CDR3 in amino acids: CASRVRTGRETQYF. The CDR3 DNA is TGTGCCAGCAGAGTCCGGACAGGGCGGGAGACCCAGTACTTC. Filled out from reference TRBV2 and TRBJ2-5, the complete variable domain reads EPEVTQTPSHQVTQMGQEVILRCVPISNHLYFYWYRQILGQKVEFLVSFYNNEISEKSEIFDDQFSVERPDGSNFTLKIRSTKLEDSAMYFCASRVRTGRETQYFGPGTRLLVL.

The chain links TRBV15 to TRBJ1-4; D perhaps matches TRBD1 (5 bases). The CDR3 extends over 13 amino acids. Trimming cost V 7 bases and J 9 bases, with 15 bases left between them. The V gene's germline CDR1 is LNHNV and CDR2 YYDKDF (reference sequence). CDR3 nucleotides: TGTGCCACCAATCCCGGGGGTGGTCAAAAACTGTTTTTT. Encoded protein: CATNPGGGQKLFF.

This chain links TRBV9 with TRBJ2-1; TRBD1 agrees at 7 bases. This CDR3 has 16 amino acids. The V segment lost 3 bases and the J segment 4 bases; nucleotides outside the gene matches: 10. CDR1 is SGDLS, CDR2 YYNGEE, per germline. CDR3 coding DNA: TGTGCCAGCAGCGCCCAAGGGGGCATGGGATACAATGAGCAGTTCTTC. Its translation is CASSAQGGMGYNEQFF.

The chain is built from TRBV5-4 and TRBJ2-3, with D unresolved. This CDR3 comprises 15 residues. Germline lookup yields CDR1 SGHNT and CDR2 YYREEE (reference sequence). Trimming removed 4 bases at V and 4 bases at J, with 16 bases between. CDR3 sequence (DNA): TGTGCCAGCAGCCCTGAGTTTAGGGTACCAGATACGCAGTATTTT. Protein product: CASSPEFRVPDTQYF.

The CDR3 sequence is CASSPGLAGVYEQYF. The CDR3 nucleotides are TGTGCCAGCAGCCCAGGACTAGCGGGAGTCTACGAGCAGTACTTC. This chain uses TRBV5-5 with TRBJ2-7; TRBD2 agrees at 13 bases. Germline V lookup: CDR1 SGHKS, CDR2 YYEKEE (reference sequence). V lost 4 bases, J lost 3 bases, and 4 bases stayed unmatched. The CDR3 is 15 amino acids. The variable domain in full, with the rest retrieved from reference TRBV5-5 and TRBJ2-7, is DAGVTQSPTHLIKTRGQQVTLRCSPISGHKSVSWYQQVLGQGPQFIFQYYEKEERGRGNFPDRFSARQFPNYSSELNVNALLLGDSALYLCASSPGLAGVYEQYFGPGTRLTVT.

This chain uses TRBV5-5 with TRBJ1-2, with D possibly TRBD1 on 5 matching bases. V was cut by 2 bases and J by 6 bases, with 11 bases left in between. The CDR3 length is 13 residues. The germline V gene has CDR1 SGHKS and CDR2 YYEKEE (reference sequence). The CDR3 DNA follows: TGTGCCAGCAGCTTAGGTCCGACAGATGGCTACACCTTC. Encoded protein: CASSLGPTDGYTF.

Written as DNA, the CDR3 is TGTGCCAGCAGCTCAAAGTTTACGCCGCCCCGGGACTTGCCAACTGAGCAGTTCTTC. The encoded protein is CASSSKFTPPRDLPTEQFF. The chain has TRBV21-1 and TRBJ2-1; the table assigns TRBD2, which was not confirmed against the DNA. TRBV21-1 constitutes a pseudogene. The CDR3 is 19 amino acids.

The table lists this clone with a count of one. The rearrangement uses TRBV5-8 and TRBJ2-3; D gene unclear. The CDR3 has 16 amino acids. From germline, CDR1 is SGHTS and CDR2 YDEGEE. V lost 4 bases and J 2 bases, leaving 17 bases between the germline ends. CDR3 nucleotide sequence: TGTGCCAGCAGCCGCGAGAACAGTTTTTACACAGATACGCAGTATTTT. Protein product: CASSRENSFYTDTQYF. Complete variable domain (other parts from reference TRBV5-8 and TRBJ2-3): EAGVTQSPTHLIKTRGQQATLRCSPISGHTSVYWYQQALGLGLQFLLWYDEGEERNRGNFPPRFSGRQFPNYSSELNVNALELEDSALYLCASSRENSFYTDTQYFGPGTRLTVL.

This sequence joins TRBV5-1 and TRBJ2-7; possible D gene TRBD1, 6 bases. This CDR3 has 14 amino acids. The V end was cut by 5 bases, the J end by 3 bases, with 15 bases between. The germline V gene has CDR1 SGHRS and CDR2 YFSETQ. CDR3 nucleotides: TGCGCCAGCAGTCCACGGGACAACCTCTACGAGCAGTACTTC. Its protein is CASSPRDNLYEQYF.

This chain connects TRBV30 to TRBJ1-2; D gene uncertain. The CDR3 totals 11 residues. Trimming removed 0 bases at V and 7 bases at J, with 6 bases between. Germline V gives CDR1 GTSNPN, CDR2 SVGIG (reference sequence). In DNA form, the CDR3 reads TGTGCCTGGAGTGTCCGCCTTGGCTACACCTTC. This gives the protein CAWSVRLGYTF. Using reference TRBV30 and TRBJ1-2 for the parts outside the CDR3, the full variable domain is SQTIHQWPATLVQPVGSPLSLECTVEGTSNPNLYWYRQAAGRGLQLLFYSVGIGQISSEVPQNLSASRPQDRQFILSSKKLLLSDSGFYLCAWSVRLGYTFGSGTRLTVV.

The V gene is TRBV18, the J gene TRBJ1-1; 10 positions match TRBD1. With 3 bases clipped from V and 3 bases from J, the junction kept 4 bases outside the gene matches. In germline, CDR1 is KGHSH, CDR2 LQKENI. The CDR3 is 15 residues long. The DNA for the CDR3 is TGTGCCAGCTCACCGGATGGACAGGGGGACACTGAAGCTTTCTTT. Residues: CASSPDGQGDTEAFF.